Listed here are 30 T cell receptor beta chains from one sample, sequenced in a study of neurological immune-mediated disorders. Regarding time point: longitudinal time-point 2. TCRdb reprocessed the 5' RACE reads via MiXCR and lists one record per CDR3 protein. The sample has 40,000 to 60,000 distinct CDR3 sequences, about an eighth seen once. Sequenced material: PBMCs. The receptors shown here come from a male donor with HTLV-1-associated myelopathy (HAM/TSP).

This clonotype came up many times. This chain connects TRBV5-6 to TRBJ2-5; 7 nucleotides line up with TRBD1. This CDR3 is 14 amino acids long. The junction had 1 base not matched to a gene; V was cut back by 2 bases and J by 0 bases. Germline CDR1 is SGHDT and CDR2 is YYEEEE. CDR3 bases: TGTGCCAGCAGCTTACAGGGGTACCAAGAGACCCAGTACTTC. This sequence encodes CASSLQGYQETQYF.

This clonotype has a handful of counts. This sequence joins TRBV10-1 and TRBJ2-3, with 10 nucleotides matching TRBD2. CDR3 length: 16 amino acids. In germline, CDR1 is WNHNN, CDR2 SYGVQD (reference sequence). With 5 bases clipped from V and 1 base from J, the junction kept 6 bases outside the gene matches. The CDR3 region has the DNA TGCGCCAGCAGTCCAACTAGCGGGGCCGGCACAGATACGCAGTATTTT. Amino acid sequence: CASSPTSGAGTDTQYF.

The sample holds many counts of this clonotype. The chain has TRBV20-1 and TRBJ2-7; no definite D call. Per germline, CDR1 DFQATT and CDR2 SNEGSKA (reference sequence). V gave up 1 base and J gave up 3 bases, with 10 bases separating them. The CDR3 sequence is 13 residues long. CDR3 coding DNA: TGCAGTGCTAGAGGAGGCAGTTTCTACGAGCAGTACTTC. This codes for CSARGGSFYEQYF.

This clonotype was observed at least ten times. The V and J genes are TRBV3-1 and TRBJ1-4; maybe TRBD1 (5 bases). The CDR3 extends over 13 amino acids. Germline CDR1 reads LGHDT; CDR2 reads YNNKEL (reference sequence). Trimming left V 4 bases short and J 7 bases short, with 10 bases between. CDR3 bases: TGTGCCAGCAGCCGGGACCAAAGTGAAAAACTGTTTTTT. Protein sequence: CASSRDQSEKLFF.

This clonotype was seen ten or more times. The V gene is TRBV6-2 or TRBV6-3, the J gene TRBJ1-1, with D perhaps TRBD1 (6 bases). The germline V gene encodes CDR1 MNHEY and CDR2 SVGEGT. The CDR3 has 13 amino acids. The V gene lost 8 bases and the J gene lost 0 bases, with 10 bases spanning the gap. The CDR3 loop reads CASGGTMNTEAFF. CDR3 coding DNA: TGTGCCAGCGGCGGGACAATGAACACTGAAGCTTTCTTT.

This chain connects TRBV19 to TRBJ2-4, with 9 positions matching TRBD1. V dropped 7 bases and J dropped 8; count of bases not matched to a gene: 6. This CDR3 region has 13 residues. Germline CDR1 is LNHDA and CDR2 is SQIVND (reference sequence). The chain's CDR3 is CASKGQGWDIQYF. CDR3 DNA: TGTGCCAGTAAGGGACAGGGCTGGGACATTCAGTACTTC.

In its sample, this clonotype was seen many times. The chain links TRBV11-2 to TRBJ1-4; D gene unclear. Germline values: CDR1 SGHAT, CDR2 FQNNGV. The CDR3 consists of 13 residues. Trimming cost V 0 bases and J 10 bases, with 9 bases left between them. For the CDR3, the DNA is TGTGCCAGCAGCTTAGAGAGGGTCGGAAAACTGTTTTTT. Amino acid sequence: CASSLERVGKLFF.

This clonotype was recorded at least ten times. The chain recombines TRBV7-6 with TRBJ2-2; D gene uncertain. Germline V lookup: CDR1 SGHVS, CDR2 FNYEAQ. The CDR3 spans 13 residues. The V end lost 4 bases, the J end lost 4 bases, and 7 bases lay between the germline ends. CDR3 bases: TGTGCCAGCAGCTCGGGCTTCACCGGGGAGCTGTTTTTT. Translation gives CASSSGFTGELFF.

At least ten counts were recorded for this clonotype. The CDR3 here is CASSNEGHGNNEQFF. The CDR3 DNA follows: TGTGCCAGCAGCAACGAGGGCCATGGGAACAATGAGCAGTTCTTC. The chain couples TRBV14 to TRBJ2-1; D may be TRBD2 (5 bases). The CDR3 extends over 15 amino acids. Germline values: CDR1 SGHDN, CDR2 FVKESK. V lost 5 bases and J lost 5, with 16 bases in between.

The V call is TRBV20-1, the J call TRBJ2-3; TRBD1 or TRBD2 may be the D gene (6 bases each). Trimming cost V 5 bases and J 4 bases, with 13 bases left between them. The CDR3 is 13 residues long. Germline V CDR1 and CDR2: DFQATT, SNEGSKA (reference sequence). CDR3: CSACWGAADTQYF. CDR3 sequence (DNA): TGCAGTGCTTGCTGGGGGGCTGCAGATACGCAGTATTTT.

This clonotype was detected ten times or more. This rearrangement joins TRBV2 to TRBJ1-1; D is possibly TRBD1 (5 bases). The V and J ends lost 3 bases and 0 bases respectively, with 5 bases between them. In germline, CDR1 is SNHLY, CDR2 FYNNEI. CDR3 length: 13 amino acids. CDR3 sequence: CASSEGLNTEAFF. The CDR3 nucleotides read TGTGCCAGCAGTGAGGGACTGAACACTGAAGCTTTCTTT.

This clonotype was picked up many times. The chain couples TRBV15 to TRBJ2-3; 11 positions match TRBD2. Losses at the gene ends were 6 bases for V and 5 bases for J; bases not matched to a gene: 10. Germline values: CDR1 LNHNV, CDR2 YYDKDF (reference sequence). The CDR3 runs to 16 residues. This CDR3 reads CATRDPLAGGLDTQYF. CDR3 coding DNA: TGTGCCACCAGGGACCCTCTAGCGGGGGGTTTAGATACGCAGTATTTT.

V and J are TRBV12-2 and TRBJ1-2; the table's D call of TRBD1 was not tested on the DNA. TRBV12-2 is an annotated pseudogene. CDR3 length: 12 amino acids. Here the CDR3 reads CASGGGRCGYTF. The CDR3 nucleotides are TGTGCAAGTGGAGGGGGTCGGTGTGGCTACACCTTC.

This clonotype was seen at least ten times. The gene calls are TRBV20-1 and TRBJ1-2, with D perhaps TRBD1 (5 bases). Between the trimmed V and J ends, which lost 0 bases and 8 bases, there was a span of 13 bases. Germline V gene data show CDR1 as DFQATT and CDR2 as SNEGSKA (reference sequence). This CDR3 comprises 13 residues. CDR3 bases: TGCAGTGCTAGAGATCGTTTAAGGGGCGGCTACACCTTC. Residues: CSARDRLRGGYTF.

In its sample, this clonotype was seen many times. The chain couples TRBV20-1 to TRBJ2-1; TRBD2 might be the D (5 bases). This CDR3 spans 12 amino acids. CDR1 and CDR2 (germline): DFQATT, SNEGSKA (reference sequence). Trimming took off 6 bases at V and 5 bases at J, with 11 bases between the two ends. DNA for the CDR3: TGCAGTGCGAGAAGAGGGAACAATGAGCAGTTCTTC. This encodes CSARRGNNEQFF.

This clonotype was seen many times. The chain links TRBV29-1 to TRBJ2-5; 8 positions match TRBD2. Germline assignment: CDR1 SQVTM and CDR2 ANQGSEA. Trimming removed 5 bases from V and 7 bases from J; junction bases left unmatched: 12. The CDR3 totals 14 residues. CDR3 in amino acids: CSVYLGLAPRTQYF. The CDR3 coding sequence is TGCAGCGTTTACCTCGGACTAGCCCCCAGGACCCAGTACTTC.

This clonotype was seen ten or more times. CDR3 sequence: CASSAGQPLEVGYTF. CDR3 DNA: TGTGCCAGCAGCGCAGGACAGCCCTTAGAGGTCGGCTACACCTTC. This chain joins TRBV9 and TRBJ1-2; D is perhaps TRBD1 (6 bases). Trimming stripped 3 bases from V and 8 bases from J, with 20 bases between. The CDR3 is 15 amino acids. Germline-derived CDR1 and CDR2 are SGDLS and YYNGEE.

This clonotype was counted ten times or more. The V and J genes are TRBV20-1 and TRBJ2-1, with D perhaps matching TRBD2 (7 bases). In germline, CDR1 is DFQATT, CDR2 SNEGSKA (reference sequence). Trimming took 3 bases from V and 4 from J, leaving 13 bases between them. This CDR3 has 14 residues. DNA for the CDR3: TGCAGTGCTAGTCACGGGGGGCGTTACAATGAGCAGTTCTTC. Its translation is CSASHGGRYNEQFF.

This clonotype was observed many times. CDR3 DNA sequence: TGCGCCAGCAGCAGGGGACAGGGTGGGCAGTTCTTC. As protein: CASSRGQGGQFF. This chain joins TRBV5-1 and TRBJ2-1; TRBD1 matches 9 bases. The CDR3 runs 12 residues. Trimming at V came to 4 bases and at J to 12 bases, leaving 5 bases not matched to a gene. Looked up from germline, CDR1 is SGHRS and CDR2 is YFSETQ.

In its sample, this clonotype was seen many times. The V gene is TRBV5-1, the J gene TRBJ2-1; tentatively, D is TRBD1 (5 bases). The CDR3 extends over 12 amino acids. Between the trimmed V and J ends, which lost 7 bases and 3 bases, there was a span of 8 bases. Germline CDR1 reads SGHRS; CDR2 reads YFSETQ. Here the CDR3 reads CASLRDYNEQFF. CDR3 in DNA: TGCGCCAGCCTCAGGGACTACAATGAGCAGTTCTTC.

This clonotype was seen ten or more times. CDR3 sequence reads: CSVEDRQGKNIQYF. The CDR3 DNA is TGCAGCGTTGAAGACCGTCAGGGCAAAAACATTCAGTACTTC. V and J are TRBV29-1 and TRBJ2-4; possibly TRBD1 for D (5 bases). V lost 0 bases, J lost 3 bases, and 9 bases lay in between. Germline CDR1 is SQVTM and CDR2 is ANQGSEA. This CDR3 spans 14 amino acids.

In this sample, this clonotype turned up many times. This chain connects TRBV20-1 to TRBJ2-3, with TRBD2 matching 13 bases. Germline CDR1 reads DFQATT; CDR2 reads SNEGSKA (reference sequence). The CDR3 totals 16 residues. After removal of 1 base from V and 2 bases from J, the junction contained 3 bases not matched to a gene. The CDR3 nucleotides read TGCAGTGCTAGAGGGGGACTAGCGGGGCCCACAGATACGCAGTATTTT. It specifies CSARGGLAGPTDTQYF.

The V gene is TRBV2, the J gene TRBJ2-2, with TRBD1 identical over 9 bases. The length of the CDR3 is 14 residues. V lost 7 bases, J lost 9 bases, and 9 bases stayed unmatched. Germline CDR1 SNHLY, CDR2 FYNNEI. CDR3 DNA sequence: TGTGCCAGCACGGGGGACAGGGTTGTCCGGGAGCTGTTTTTT. Its translation: CASTGDRVVRELFF.

There are a few counts of this clonotype. This chain links TRBV4-1 with TRBJ2-2; D is perhaps TRBD2 (5 bases). The V and J ends lost 0 bases and 2 bases respectively, with 10 bases between them. CDR1 and CDR2 from the germline V gene are MGHRA and YSYEKL. This CDR3 has 16 amino acids. The CDR3 reads CASSQEGGGNTGELFF. CDR3 sequence (DNA): TGCGCCAGCAGCCAAGAAGGAGGCGGCAACACCGGGGAGCTGTTTTTT.

The sample holds many counts of this clonotype. This sequence joins TRBV7-2 and TRBJ2-1, with 11 nucleotides matching TRBD2. Germline CDR1 reads SGHTA; CDR2 reads FQGNSA. CDR3 length equals 20 residues. J gave up 4 bases and V 0 bases, and 14 bases lay outside the gene matches. DNA for the CDR3: TGTGCCAGCAGCTTAGCGGTACTTAGCCCGGGACTAGCGGATTACAATGAGCAGTTCTTC. Encoded protein: CASSLAVLSPGLADYNEQFF.

In its sample, this clonotype was seen many times. Mismatch with germline at one junction end may stem from a read error. The genes are TRBV5-1 and TRBJ2-3; perhaps TRBD1 as D (6 bases). The germline V gene encodes CDR1 SGHRS and CDR2 YFSETQ. The CDR3 is 14 amino acids. In DNA, the CDR3 is TGTGCCAGCAGCCCTGGACAGTCCACAGATACGCAGTATTTT. Protein sequence: CASSPGQSTDTQYF.

In its sample, this clonotype was seen many times. The chain combines TRBV5-1 with TRBJ1-2; TRBD1 is a possible D gene (6 bases). Trimming removed 7 bases at V and 7 bases at J, with 20 bases between. CDR1 is SGHRS and CDR2 is YFSETQ in the germline V gene. The CDR3 loop spans 14 amino acids. Written as DNA, the CDR3 is TGCGCCAGCGGAGAGGGGGGCTCCTCTTTTGGCTACACCTTC. It translates to CASGEGGSSFGYTF.

At least ten counts were recorded for this clonotype. This chain uses TRBV7-9 with TRBJ1-6, with 9 bases fitting TRBD1. This CDR3 is 18 amino acids long. V dropped 5 bases and J dropped 0; count of bases not matched to a gene: 8. Germline CDR1 reads SEHNR; CDR2 reads FQNEAQ (reference sequence). CDR3 residues: CASSPHSTGGSYNSPLHF. CDR3 bases: TGTGCCAGCAGCCCGCATTCGACAGGGGGCTCCTATAATTCACCCCTCCACTTT.

This clonotype was found many times. This chain uses TRBV5-1 with TRBJ1-1; TRBD1 matches at 8 bases. The CDR3 covers 17 residues. The germline V gene has CDR1 SGHRS and CDR2 YFSETQ. J gave up 2 bases and V 0 bases, and 9 bases lay outside the gene matches. For the CDR3, the DNA is TGCGCCAGCAGCTTGGGCCGGGACAGGAGTACTAACACTGAAGCTTTCTTT. The encoded protein is CASSLGRDRSTNTEAFF. Supplemented by reference TRBV5-1 and TRBJ1-1, the full variable domain reads KAGVTQTPRYLIKTRGQQVTLSCSPISGHRSVSWYQQTPGQGLQFLFEYFSETQRNKGNFPGRFSGRQFSNSRSEMNVSTLELGDSALYLCASSLGRDRSTNTEAFFGQGTRLTVV.

This clonotype was seen many times. This chain connects TRBV12-3 or TRBV12-4 to TRBJ2-7; 12 nucleotides line up with TRBD2. V shed 6 bases and J 2 bases; nucleotides not matched to a gene: 5. The CDR3 runs 15 residues. CDR3 DNA: TGTGCCAGCAGCCAGACTAGCGGGGGTACCTACGAGCAGTACTTC. Its protein is CASSQTSGGTYEQYF.